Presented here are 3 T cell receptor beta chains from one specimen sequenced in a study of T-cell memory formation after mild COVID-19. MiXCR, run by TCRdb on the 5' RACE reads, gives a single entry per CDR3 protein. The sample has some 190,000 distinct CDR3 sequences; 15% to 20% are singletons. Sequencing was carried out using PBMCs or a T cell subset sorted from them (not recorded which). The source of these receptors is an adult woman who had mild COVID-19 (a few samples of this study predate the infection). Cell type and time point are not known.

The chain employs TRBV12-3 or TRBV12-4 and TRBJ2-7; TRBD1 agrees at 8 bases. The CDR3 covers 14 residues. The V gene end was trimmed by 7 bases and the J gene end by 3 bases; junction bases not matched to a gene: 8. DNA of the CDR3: TGTGCCAGCAATCCAGGGGGCAGTTACTACGAGCAGTACTTC. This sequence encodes CASNPGGSYYEQYF.

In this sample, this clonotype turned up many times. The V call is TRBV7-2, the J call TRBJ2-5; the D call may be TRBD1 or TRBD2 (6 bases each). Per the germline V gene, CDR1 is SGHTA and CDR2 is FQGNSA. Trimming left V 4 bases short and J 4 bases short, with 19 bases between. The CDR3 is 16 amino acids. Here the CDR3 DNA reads TGTGCCAGCAGCTCCGGGGGCGGGCGGCGAGGAGAGACCCAGTACTTC. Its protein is CASSSGGGRRGETQYF.

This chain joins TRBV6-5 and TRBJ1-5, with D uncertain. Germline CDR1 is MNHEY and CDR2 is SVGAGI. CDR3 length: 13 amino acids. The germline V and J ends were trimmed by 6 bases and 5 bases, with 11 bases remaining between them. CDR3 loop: CASSHKGDQPQHF. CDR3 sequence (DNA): TGTGCCAGCAGCCACAAGGGAGATCAGCCCCAGCATTTT.